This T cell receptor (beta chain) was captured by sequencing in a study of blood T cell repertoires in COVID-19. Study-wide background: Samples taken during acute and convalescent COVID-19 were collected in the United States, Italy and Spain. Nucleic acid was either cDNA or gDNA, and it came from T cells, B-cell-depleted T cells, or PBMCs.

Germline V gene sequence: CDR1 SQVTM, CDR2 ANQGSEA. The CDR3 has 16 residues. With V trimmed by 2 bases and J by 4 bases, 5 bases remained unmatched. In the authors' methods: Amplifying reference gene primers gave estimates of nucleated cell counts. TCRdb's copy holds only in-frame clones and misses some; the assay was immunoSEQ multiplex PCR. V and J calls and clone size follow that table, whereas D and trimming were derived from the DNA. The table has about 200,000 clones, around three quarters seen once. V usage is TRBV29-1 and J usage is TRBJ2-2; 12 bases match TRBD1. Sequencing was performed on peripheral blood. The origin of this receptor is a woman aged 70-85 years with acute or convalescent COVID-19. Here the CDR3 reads CSVEFGTGGLTGELFF. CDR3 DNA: TGCAGCGTTGAATTTGGGACAGGGGGCCTCACCGGGGAGCTGTTTTTT.